This T cell receptor beta chain was retrieved from a study of cytomegalovirus exposure and HLA in healthy donors. Study-wide results and limits: Apart from CMV serostatus, no immune exposure information was available. The study assumed roughly uniform donor sequencing depth for presence/absence analyses.

Only a few counts were recorded for this clone. Its antigen is not known. The PCR was carried out with 60 Vbeta primers and 13 Jbeta primers. Some clones are missing from TCRdb's copy, which holds only in-frame ones; the method was immunoSEQ multiplex PCR. The sample carries 35,000 to 50,000 clones, about two thirds recorded once. Trimming removed 5 bases at V and 0 bases at J, with 15 bases between. Germline V CDR1 and CDR2: SGHDT, YYEEEE. The CDR3 consists of 16 residues. The material sequenced was PBMCs. This receptor was taken from a man aged 55 to 70 in good health and CMV-seropositive. This chain connects TRBV5-6 to TRBJ1-3; no clear D. The CDR3 nucleotides read TGTGCCAGCAGTCGGGGTAGGAGCAACTCTGGAAACACCATATATTTT. Protein: CASSRGRSNSGNTIYF.